These 17 T cell receptor beta chains came from one sample sequenced in a study of cytomegalovirus exposure and HLA in healthy donors. PCR amplification relied on 60 Vbeta primers (plus 13 Jbeta primers). Here immunoSEQ multiplex PCR was the method, and the copy in TCRdb shows in-frame clones only, minus some. The sample records 90,000 or so clones, approximately 81% being singletons. Sequencing used PBMCs. These receptor sequences come from a woman aged 40 to 49 in good health and CMV-seronegative.

CDR3 residues: CASSQEGLAGGFDEQFF. In DNA, the CDR3 is TGTGCCAGCAGCCAAGAAGGACTAGCGGGAGGATTCGATGAGCAGTTCTTC. The V gene is TRBV4-2, the J gene TRBJ2-1, with TRBD2 matching over 14 bases. Germline V lookup: CDR1 LGHNA, CDR2 YNFKEQ. V lost 0 bases and J lost 8; bases outside the gene matches: 6. This CDR3 comprises 17 residues.

This chain joins TRBV28 and TRBJ1-1; D uncertain. Germline V lookup: CDR1 MDHEN, CDR2 SYDVKM. The ends were cut back, 3 bases at V and 11 bases at J, with 16 bases in the middle. The CDR3 consists of 13 residues. This chain's CDR3 is CASSFSVPGKAFF. The CDR3 region has the DNA TGTGCCAGCAGTTTTTCAGTACCGGGGAAGGCTTTCTTT.

The chain joins TRBV2 to TRBJ2-7; tentative D call: TRBD2 (6 bases). V lost 7 bases to trimming and J lost 6 bases, with 22 bases between them. Per germline, CDR1 SNHLY and CDR2 FYNNEI. This CDR3 is 15 amino acids long. As DNA, the CDR3 is TGTGCCAGCACCCTTCTGACGGGGGTGAAAAGCGAGCAGTACTTC. Encoded protein: CASTLLTGVKSEQYF.

This chain connects TRBV18 to TRBJ2-2; TRBD1 is a possible D gene (6 bases). V was trimmed by 0 bases and J by 4 bases, leaving 6 bases between them. Looked up from germline, CDR1 is KGHSH and CDR2 is LQKENI. This CDR3 spans 14 amino acids. CDR3 nucleotides: TGTGCCAGCTCACCACCCAGGGGCACCGGGGAGCTGTTTTTT. Its protein product is CASSPPRGTGELFF. Full variable domain (missing parts from reference TRBV18 and TRBJ2-2): NAGVMQNPRHLVRRRGQEARLRCSPMKGHSHVYWYRQLPEEGLKFMVYLQKENIIDESGMPKERFSAEFPKEGPSILRIQQVVRGDSAAYFCASSPPRGTGELFFGEGSRLTVL.

The chain joins TRBV19 to TRBJ1-1; 8 positions match TRBD1. Per the germline V gene, CDR1 is LNHDA and CDR2 is SQIVND (reference sequence). Trimming removed 3 bases from V and 1 base from J; junction bases left unmatched: 7. CDR3 length: 16 residues. CDR3 DNA: TGTGCCAGTAGTATCATGGGACAGGCGCCGAACACTGAAGCTTTCTTT. It codes for CASSIMGQAPNTEAFF.

This chain joins TRBV28 and TRBJ1-5, with 7 bases identical to TRBD1. Germline assignment: CDR1 MDHEN and CDR2 SYDVKM. V gave up 6 bases and J gave up 2 bases; unmatched junction bases: 10. The CDR3 contains 16 residues. The CDR3 DNA sequence: TGTGCCAGCAGGCCGAAAGGGGGCTTTGGCAATCAGCCCCAGCATTTT. Translation: CASRPKGGFGNQPQHF.

V and J are TRBV5-6 and TRBJ2-7, with a tentative D call TRBD1 (5 bases). The CDR3 covers 13 residues. CDR1 is SGHDT, CDR2 YYEEEE, per germline. The V and J ends lost 3 bases and 3 bases respectively, with 10 bases between them. CDR3 nucleotide sequence: TGTGCCAGCAGCTCTTCAGGGTACTACGAGCAGTACTTC. It specifies CASSSSGYYEQYF.

This clone came up once. V gene TRBV11-2 combines with J gene TRBJ1-4; 8 bases match TRBD1. The CDR3 is made up of 15 amino acids. Germline-derived CDR1 and CDR2 are SGHAT and FQNNGV. Losses at the gene ends were 4 bases for V and 7 bases for J; bases not matched to a gene: 8. CDR3: CASSSAGGLGEKLFF. DNA for the CDR3: TGTGCCAGCAGCTCGGCAGGGGGCTTGGGTGAAAAACTGTTTTTT.

V gene TRBV30 combines with J gene TRBJ1-6, with TRBD1 as a possible D gene (6 bases). V dropped 2 bases and J dropped 7 bases, with 18 bases sitting between them. This CDR3 region has 16 residues. Looked up from germline, CDR1 is GTSNPN and CDR2 is SVGIG (reference sequence). In DNA form, the CDR3 reads TGTGCCTGGAGTACGTACAGGGTGATCTTCAATTCACCCCTCCACTTT. Translated: CAWSTYRVIFNSPLHF.

This rearrangement joins TRBV5-4 to TRBJ2-1; 11 nucleotides align to TRBD2. The trim removed 4 bases at V and 3 bases at J, leaving 9 bases unmatched. Germline-derived CDR1 and CDR2 are SGHNT and YYREEE (reference sequence). The CDR3 totals 17 residues. CDR3 DNA: TGTGCCAGCAGCCCCGGGACTAGCGGAGTGGGCTACAATGAGCAGTTCTTC. Its protein is CASSPGTSGVGYNEQFF.

This clone qualifies as medium-sized. This rearrangement joins TRBV6-4 to TRBJ2-1, with D perhaps matching TRBD2 (5 bases). V was pared by 3 bases and J by 9 bases, with 12 bases between. Germline V gene data show CDR1 as MRHNA and CDR2 as SNTAGT. The CDR3 runs 13 residues. In nucleotides, the CDR3 is TGTGCCAGCAGTGAGGGAGCAAACAGTGAGCAGTTCTTC. Protein product: CASSEGANSEQFF.

The gene calls are TRBV28 and TRBJ1-4; D remains ambiguous. Germline V CDR1 and CDR2: MDHEN, SYDVKM. CDR3 length: 14 residues. The V end lost 2 bases, the J end lost 4 bases, and 8 bases lay between the germline ends. Here the CDR3 reads CASSLMRVNEKLFF. Written as DNA, the CDR3 is TGTGCCAGCAGTTTAATGCGAGTTAATGAAAAACTGTTTTTT.

This chain uses TRBV7-2 with TRBJ1-5; D unclear. The V gene lost 5 bases and the J gene lost 3 bases, with 11 bases spanning the gap. Per germline, CDR1 SGHTA and CDR2 FQGNSA. This CDR3 spans 14 amino acids. CDR3 in amino acids: CASSIGLFNQPQHF. CDR3 bases: TGTGCCAGCAGCATCGGACTGTTCAATCAGCCCCAGCATTTT.

This chain joins TRBV6-6 and TRBJ2-2; 7 bases are a match to TRBD1. V gave up 6 bases and J gave up 5 bases; unmatched junction bases: 9. Germline assignment: CDR1 MNHNY and CDR2 SVGAGI (reference sequence). This CDR3 region has 15 residues. The CDR3 DNA reads as TGTGCCAGCAGCATTACAGGGGAAGGAACCGGGGAGCTGTTTTTT. It is translated as CASSITGEGTGELFF.

The chain is built from TRBV27 and TRBJ2-5, with 9 bases identical to TRBD2. Germline loops: CDR1 MNHEY, CDR2 SMNVEV (reference sequence). The V and J ends lost 6 bases and 7 bases, in that order; junction bases with no gene match: 9. The CDR3 sequence is 14 residues long. As DNA, the CDR3 is TGTGCCAGCAGCTCCCGGCGGGAGGGGGGGACCCAGTACTTC. Translated, it gives CASSSRREGGTQYF.

The genes are TRBV27 and TRBJ2-1; TRBD2 aligns across 9 bases. This CDR3 is built from 15 residues. J gave up 4 bases and V 7 bases, and 8 bases lay outside the gene matches. The V gene's germline CDR1 is MNHEY and CDR2 SMNVEV (reference sequence). The CDR3 DNA reads TGTGCCAGCACCTACGGCGGGAGGGGTTACAATGAGCAGTTCTTC. Its protein product is CASTYGGRGYNEQFF.

DNA of the CDR3: TGTGCCAGCCGCCAGTGGGCGAACACTGAAGCTTTCTTT. The encoded protein is CASRQWANTEAFF. This chain connects TRBV7-6 to TRBJ1-1; D ambiguous. The CDR3 totals 13 residues. CDR1 and CDR2 from the germline V gene are SGHVS and FNYEAQ. Deletions cut 8 bases from V and 1 base from J, with 11 bases between.